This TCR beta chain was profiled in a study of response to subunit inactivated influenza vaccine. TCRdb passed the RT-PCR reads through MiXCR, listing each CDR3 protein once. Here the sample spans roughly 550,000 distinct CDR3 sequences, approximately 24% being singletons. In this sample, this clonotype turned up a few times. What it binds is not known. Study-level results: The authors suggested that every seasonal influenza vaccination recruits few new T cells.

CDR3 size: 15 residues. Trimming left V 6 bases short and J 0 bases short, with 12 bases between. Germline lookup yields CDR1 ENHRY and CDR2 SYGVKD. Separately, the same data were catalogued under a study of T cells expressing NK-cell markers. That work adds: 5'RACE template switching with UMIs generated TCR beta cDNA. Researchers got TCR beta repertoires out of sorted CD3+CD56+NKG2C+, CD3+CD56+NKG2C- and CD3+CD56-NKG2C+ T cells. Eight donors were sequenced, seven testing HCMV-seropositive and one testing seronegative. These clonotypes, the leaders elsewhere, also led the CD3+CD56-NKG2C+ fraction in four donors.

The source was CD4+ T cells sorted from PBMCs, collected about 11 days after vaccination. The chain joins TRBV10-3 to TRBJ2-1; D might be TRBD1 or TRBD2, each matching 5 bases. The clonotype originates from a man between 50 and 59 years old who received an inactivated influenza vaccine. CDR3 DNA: TGTGCCATCAGACCGGGACGGAGCTCCTACAATGAGCAGTTCTTC. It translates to CAIRPGRSSYNEQFF.